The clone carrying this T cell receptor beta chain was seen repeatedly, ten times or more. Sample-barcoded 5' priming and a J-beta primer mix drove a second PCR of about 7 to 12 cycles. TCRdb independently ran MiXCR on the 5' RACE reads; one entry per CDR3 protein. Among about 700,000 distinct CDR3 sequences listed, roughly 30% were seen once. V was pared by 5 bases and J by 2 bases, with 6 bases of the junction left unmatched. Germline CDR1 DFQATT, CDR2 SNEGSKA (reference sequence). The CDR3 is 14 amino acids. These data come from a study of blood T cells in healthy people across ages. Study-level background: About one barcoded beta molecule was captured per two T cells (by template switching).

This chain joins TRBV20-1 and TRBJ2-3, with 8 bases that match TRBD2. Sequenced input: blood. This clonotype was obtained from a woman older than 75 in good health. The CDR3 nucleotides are TGCAGTGCTTTTAGCGGGGTGAACACAGATACGCAGTATTTT. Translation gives CSAFSGVNTDTQYF.